The 31 T cell receptor beta chains listed next were all sequenced from one sample in a study of regulatory and conventional T cells in RAG deficiency. Blood CD4+ CD25-low CD127-high conventional T cells supplied the genomic DNA template. Libraries were prepared by immunoSEQ multiplex PCR; TCRdb keeps only in-frame clonotypes and omits some of them. The profile shows tens of thousands of clones, 90% to 95% of them singletons. This sample was also put to use in a study of regulatory T cells. That source reports: Amplification used 52 TRBV primers and 13 TRBJ primers.

Sequencing used CD4+ T cells sorted from blood. These TCRs come from a human donor in good health.

The V and J genes are TRBV18 and TRBJ2-3, with 11 bases identical to TRBD2. V lost 3 bases and J lost 5; bases outside the gene matches: 1. Germline CDR1 KGHSH, CDR2 LQKENI. The CDR3 has 14 amino acids. DNA of the CDR3: TGTGCCAGCTCACCGGGACTAGCGGTAGATACGCAGTATTTT. Protein: CASSPGLAVDTQYF.

The J gene is TRBJ2-7, the V gene TRBV12-5, with D tentatively TRBD1 (6 bases). V shed 2 bases and J shed 4 bases, with 15 bases lying between them. In germline, CDR1 is LGHNT, CDR2 FRNRAP. The CDR3 length is 15 residues. CDR3: CASGLRAGAQYEQYF. The CDR3, as DNA: TGTGCTAGTGGTTTGAGGGCAGGGGCCCAATACGAGCAGTACTTC.

V usage is TRBV7-2 and J usage is TRBJ1-2, with D maybe TRBD1 (5 bases). This CDR3 has 16 residues. Trimming stripped 1 base from V and 5 bases from J, with 17 bases between. Germline V gene lookup returns CDR1 SGHTA and CDR2 FQGNSA. The DNA for the CDR3 is TGTGCCAGCAGCTTAGAGGGCGCAGGGCGGGGTTATGGCTACACCTTC. Translated, it gives CASSLEGAGRGYGYTF.

A few counts support this clone. The chain uses TRBV5-1 and TRBJ2-1, with 9 positions matching TRBD2. The V gene's germline CDR1 is SGHRS and CDR2 YFSETQ. The ends lost 5 bases at V and 5 bases at J; junction bases unmatched: 2. The length of the CDR3 is 13 residues. CDR3 bases: TGCGCCAGCAGTAGACTAGCGGACAATGAGCAGTTCTTC. Protein product: CASSRLADNEQFF.

This clone was seen a few times. This chain connects TRBV6-1 to TRBJ1-3; D gene unclear. Trimming shortened V by 7 bases and J by 4 bases, and 8 bases separated the two germline ends. CDR1 is MNHNS and CDR2 is SASEGT in the germline V gene. The CDR3 has 12 amino acids. The chain's CDR3 is CASNIGGNTIYF. CDR3 DNA sequence: TGTGCCAGCAACATAGGGGGAAACACCATATATTTT.

The chain combines TRBV2 with TRBJ1-1, with D tentatively TRBD1 (6 bases). Germline-derived CDR1 and CDR2 are SNHLY and FYNNEI. V lost 6 bases, J lost 3 bases, and 17 bases lay in between. The CDR3 contains 15 residues. The CDR3 loop reads CASRIQGSTHTEAFF. CDR3 nucleotides: TGTGCCAGCAGGATACAGGGAAGTACGCACACTGAAGCTTTCTTT.

This chain uses TRBV2 with TRBJ1-5; 9 bases match TRBD1. The CDR3 spans 13 residues. After removal of 8 bases from V and 7 bases from J, the junction contained 6 bases not matched to a gene. CDR1 SNHLY and CDR2 FYNNEI come from the germline V gene. The DNA for the CDR3 is TGTGCCAGCGATCCAGACAGGGGGCAGCCCCAGCATTTT. This sequence encodes CASDPDRGQPQHF.

The chain links TRBV29-1 to TRBJ2-5; 8 bases are shared with TRBD1. The junction had 15 bases not matched to a gene; V was cut back by 8 bases and J by 4 bases. The CDR3 has 15 amino acids. In germline, CDR1 is SQVTM, CDR2 ANQGSEA. The CDR3 spells CSYRGIDPLGETQYF. Written as DNA, the CDR3 is TGCAGCTACAGGGGGATCGACCCCCTGGGAGAGACCCAGTACTTC.

This clone came up once. This chain connects TRBV30 to TRBJ1-3; possible D gene TRBD1, 6 bases. Germline V gene lookup returns CDR1 GTSNPN and CDR2 SVGIG (reference sequence). The CDR3 has 13 residues. Trimming cost V 3 bases and J 2 bases, with 8 bases left between them. The CDR3 nucleotides are TGTGCCTGGAGGGACAGTCCTGGAAACACCATATATTTT. Its protein is CAWRDSPGNTIYF. Full variable domain (missing parts from reference TRBV30 and TRBJ1-3): SQTIHQWPATLVQPVGSPLSLECTVEGTSNPNLYWYRQAAGRGLQLLFYSVGIGQISSEVPQNLSASRPQDRQFILSSKKLLLSDSGFYLCAWRDSPGNTIYFGEGSWLTVV.

The CDR3 sequence is CASSPGTSGPTPLETQYF. DNA for the CDR3: TGCGCCAGCAGCCCGGGGACTAGCGGGCCTACTCCCCTAGAGACCCAGTACTTC. The J gene is TRBJ2-5, the V gene TRBV5-1; 12 bases match TRBD2. This CDR3 spans 18 amino acids. In germline, CDR1 is SGHRS, CDR2 YFSETQ. The ends lost 4 bases at V and 4 bases at J; junction bases unmatched: 14. The variable domain in full, completed from reference TRBV5-1 and TRBJ2-5, reads KAGVTQTPRYLIKTRGQQVTLSCSPISGHRSVSWYQQTPGQGLQFLFEYFSETQRNKGNFPGRFSGRQFSNSRSEMNVSTLELGDSALYLCASSPGTSGPTPLETQYFGPGTRLLVL.

V usage is TRBV7-2 and J usage is TRBJ1-3, with 9 bases fitting TRBD1. Germline assignment: CDR1 SGHTA and CDR2 FQGNSA. The CDR3 covers 16 residues. With V trimmed by 5 bases and J by 0 bases, 5 bases remained unmatched. The CDR3 here is CASSGGTGSSGNTIYF. The CDR3 bases are TGTGCCAGCAGCGGGGGGACAGGGAGCTCTGGAAACACCATATATTTT.

V and J are TRBV5-4 and TRBJ2-1; 7 bases align to TRBD2. Trimming cost V 4 bases and J 2 bases; bases outside gene matches: 3. This CDR3 region has 14 residues. The germline V gene encodes CDR1 SGHNT and CDR2 YYREEE (reference sequence). Here the CDR3 reads CASSETSAYNEQFF. The CDR3 nucleotides are TGTGCCAGCAGCGAAACTAGCGCCTACAATGAGCAGTTCTTC.

The CDR3 DNA sequence: TGCGCCAGCAGCCAACAGCCGCGCAGGGCCAGCTCAGATACGCAGTATTTT. It is translated as CASSQQPRRASSDTQYF. V and J are TRBV4-1 and TRBJ2-3; D may be TRBD1 (5 bases). CDR1 is MGHRA and CDR2 is YSYEKL in the germline V gene. The CDR3 consists of 17 residues. Trimming removed 2 bases from V and 4 bases from J, with 19 bases in between.

V gene TRBV7-7 combines with J gene TRBJ2-7; TRBD1 matches at 10 bases. The CDR3 runs to 13 residues. Germline V lookup: CDR1 SSHAT, CDR2 FNYEAQ (reference sequence). The V segment lost 5 bases and the J segment 4 bases; nucleotides outside the gene matches: 2. CDR3 sequence reads: CASSPGQGYEQYF. In nucleotides, the CDR3 is TGTGCCAGCAGCCCGGGACAGGGGTACGAGCAGTACTTC.

The chain recombines TRBV19 with TRBJ1-5, with D tentatively TRBD1 (6 bases). Germline values: CDR1 LNHDA, CDR2 SQIVND (reference sequence). Trimming shortened V by 6 bases and J by 3 bases, and 15 bases separated the two germline ends. This CDR3 spans 15 amino acids. CDR3 protein: CASRRTGTINQPQHF. The CDR3 DNA is TGTGCCAGTAGACGCACCGGGACAATCAATCAGCCCCAGCATTTT. The whole variable domain, remainder taken from reference TRBV19 and TRBJ1-5, is DGGITQSPKYLFRKEGQNVTLSCEQNLNHDAMYWYRQDPGQGLRLIYYSQIVNDFQKGDIAEGYSVSREKKESFPLTVTSAQKNPTAFYLCASRRTGTINQPQHFGDGTRLSIL.

The V and J genes are TRBV27 and TRBJ2-4, with 8 bases identical to TRBD1. V shed 2 bases, J shed 6 bases, and the junction held 3 bases outside the gene matches. The CDR3 is 14 residues long. CDR1 and CDR2 from the germline V gene are MNHEY and SMNVEV (reference sequence). In DNA form, the CDR3 reads TGTGCCAGCAGTTTAAGGGGGACAGGAAACATTCAGTACTTC. This sequence encodes CASSLRGTGNIQYF.

The chain combines TRBV30 with TRBJ1-2, with D perhaps TRBD1 (5 bases). Germline CDR1 and CDR2: GTSNPN and SVGIG (reference sequence). The CDR3 totals 12 residues. The ends were cut back, 8 bases at V and 6 bases at J, with 16 bases in the middle. The CDR3: CAVPLGGDGYTF. CDR3 nucleotide sequence: TGTGCCGTTCCCTTGGGGGGAGATGGCTACACCTTC. Based on the CDR3 plus reference TRBV30 and TRBJ1-2, the full variable domain is SQTIHQWPATLVQPVGSPLSLECTVEGTSNPNLYWYRQAAGRGLQLLFYSVGIGQISSEVPQNLSASRPQDRQFILSSKKLLLSDSGFYLCAVPLGGDGYTFGSGTRLTVV.

The chain couples TRBV19 to TRBJ2-2; 10 nucleotides line up with TRBD2. The CDR3 sequence is 14 residues long. The germline V gene has CDR1 LNHDA and CDR2 SQIVND (reference sequence). Trimming at V came to 9 bases and at J to 5 bases, leaving 6 bases not matched to a gene. The CDR3 coding sequence is TGTGCCAGCAGGGTAGCGGGAGGAACCGGGGAGCTGTTTTTT. As protein: CASRVAGGTGELFF.

The chain links TRBV4-2 to TRBJ1-4; the D is unclear. CDR3 size: 15 residues. Trimming stripped 6 bases from V and 0 bases from J, with 11 bases between. The germline CDR1 and CDR2 sequences are LGHNA and YNFKEQ. The CDR3 is CASSPELATNEKLFF. As DNA, the CDR3 is TGTGCCAGCAGTCCGGAGCTGGCAACTAATGAAAAACTGTTTTTT.

The chain couples TRBV11-3 to TRBJ2-7; tentative D call: TRBD1 (5 bases). V was clipped by 1 base and J by 3 bases, with 7 bases between them. The germline gives CDR1 SGHNT, CDR2 YENEEA. The CDR3 is 13 amino acids. The CDR3 reads CASSLGGLYEQYF. The CDR3 DNA follows: TGTGCCAGCAGCTTAGGGGGCCTCTACGAGCAGTACTTC.

The rearrangement uses TRBV7-2 and TRBJ2-7; tentative D call: TRBD1 (6 bases). This CDR3 has 15 amino acids. V gave up 1 base and J gave up 2 bases, with 12 bases separating them. The germline gives CDR1 SGHTA, CDR2 FQGNSA. The CDR3 DNA sequence: TGTGCCAGCAGCTTAGTTGAGGGACAACCCTACGAGCAGTACTTC. It codes for CASSLVEGQPYEQYF.

The chain uses TRBV5-1 and TRBJ1-4; D is unresolved. Trimming left V 4 bases short and J 8 bases short, with 18 bases between. CDR3 size: 15 residues. Germline lookup yields CDR1 SGHRS and CDR2 YFSETQ. The CDR3 is CASSRGGGLEEKLFF. CDR3 in DNA: TGCGCCAGCAGCCGAGGCGGAGGGTTAGAGGAAAAACTGTTTTTT.

This clone has a single count. The chain couples TRBV30 to TRBJ2-4; D is unresolved. V was cut by 0 bases and J by 6 bases, with 12 bases left in between. The length of the CDR3 is 14 residues. The germline CDR1 and CDR2 sequences are GTSNPN and SVGIG (reference sequence). CDR3 coding DNA: TGTGCCTGGAGTGTAAAACTCGGGCCAAACATTCAGTACTTC. Its protein is CAWSVKLGPNIQYF.

The DNA for the CDR3 is TGCGCCAGCAGCCAAGATCCGAATCCCTATAGCAATCAGCCCCAGCATTTT. Protein: CASSQDPNPYSNQPQHF. V is TRBV4-1 and J is TRBJ1-5; D is undetermined. CDR3 length: 17 amino acids. V shed 0 bases and J shed 0 bases, with 12 bases lying between them. Germline V gives CDR1 MGHRA, CDR2 YSYEKL.

This clone was picked up one time. V usage is TRBV7-7 and J usage is TRBJ1-1; D possibly corresponds to TRBD1 (6 bases). There are 17 residues in the CDR3. Trimming removed 1 base from V and 2 bases from J, with 17 bases in between. Per germline, CDR1 SSHAT and CDR2 FNYEAQ (reference sequence). CDR3 loop: CASSLEKQGKVNTEAFF. The CDR3 nucleotides read TGTGCCAGCAGCTTAGAAAAACAGGGTAAAGTAAACACTGAAGCTTTCTTT.

The chain joins TRBV7-9 to TRBJ2-3; D is ambiguous. Germline lookup yields CDR1 SEHNR and CDR2 FQNEAQ (reference sequence). The CDR3 has 13 amino acids. V was clipped by 5 bases and J by 4 bases, with 10 bases between them. The CDR3 DNA reads as TGTGCCAGCAGCCCCACCCCATCAGATACGCAGTATTTT. This encodes CASSPTPSDTQYF.

The chain joins TRBV4-1 to TRBJ1-2; TRBD1 matches 8 bases. Germline loops: CDR1 MGHRA, CDR2 YSYEKL. CDR3 size: 14 residues. Trimming took 0 bases from V and 7 from J; bases not matched to a gene: 4. In nucleotides, the CDR3 is TGCGCCAGCAGCCAAGAGACAGGGGAGAGTGGCTACACCTTC. Its protein product is CASSQETGESGYTF.

The chain is built from TRBV19 and TRBJ2-6; D is unresolved. CDR3 length: 13 amino acids. The germline V and J ends were trimmed by 8 bases and 0 bases, with 5 bases remaining between them. Germline CDR1 LNHDA, CDR2 SQIVND (reference sequence). The CDR3 reads CASRNSGANVLTF. As DNA, the CDR3 is TGTGCCAGTCGGAACTCTGGGGCCAACGTCCTGACTTTC.

The rearrangement joins TRBV19 to TRBJ2-1; D is undetermined. Per germline, CDR1 LNHDA and CDR2 SQIVND (reference sequence). The CDR3 totals 17 residues. Trimming cost V 3 bases and J 5 bases, with 20 bases left between them. CDR3 bases: TGTGCCAGTAGTATGTTGCCGAAAATGGGGAAACACAATGAGCAGTTCTTC. Protein product: CASSMLPKMGKHNEQFF.

The sample holds a few counts of this clone. This chain connects TRBV30 to TRBJ1-4, with D perhaps matching TRBD1 (5 bases). CDR3 length equals 15 residues. The germline V gene has CDR1 GTSNPN and CDR2 SVGIG (reference sequence). Trimming shortened V by 5 bases and J by 5 bases, and 18 bases separated the two germline ends. As DNA, the CDR3 is TGTGCCTGGGGATGGTCGGGACGGACAAATGAAAAACTGTTTTTT. This sequence encodes CAWGWSGRTNEKLFF.

The chain carries TRBV6-5 and TRBJ1-1, with 7 bases that match TRBD1. This CDR3 has 14 residues. The V and J ends lost 6 bases and 5 bases, in that order; junction bases with no gene match: 9. Germline V gene sequence: CDR1 MNHEY, CDR2 SVGAGI. In DNA form, the CDR3 reads TGTGCCAGCAGAGGGGGCCCCTGGGGAACTGAAGCTTTCTTT. It yields the protein CASRGGPWGTEAFF.